The next 7 T cell receptor beta chains were all read from a single sample in a study of OX40 agonist ivuxolimab in advanced cancers. The assay was immunoSEQ multiplex PCR, and TCRdb's table has in-frame clones only and misses some. The data contain 28,000 or so clones, more than 75% of them singletons. The input for sequencing was CD4+ or CD8+ T cells sorted from blood, taken in a trial of the OX40 agonist ivuxolimab. Every receptor here comes from an adult with an advanced solid tumor such as melanoma, head and neck, liver or kidney cancer.

This rearrangement joins TRBV29-1 to TRBJ2-3, with 9 bases matching TRBD1. J lost 3 bases, V lost 3 bases, and 7 bases had no gene match. Looked up from germline, CDR1 is SQVTM and CDR2 is ANQGSEA. CDR3 length: 15 residues. CDR3 protein: CSVEMTGGRTDTQYF. The CDR3 DNA follows: TGCAGCGTTGAGATGACAGGGGGACGTACAGATACGCAGTATTTT.

The chain joins TRBV7-9 to TRBJ1-2; 9 bases agree with TRBD1. With V trimmed by 3 bases and J by 0 bases, 5 bases remained unmatched. The CDR3 loop spans 16 amino acids. Germline V lookup: CDR1 SEHNR, CDR2 FQNEAQ (reference sequence). The CDR3 reads CASSFAGQGTNYGYTF. In DNA form, the CDR3 reads TGTGCCAGCAGCTTCGCGGGACAGGGAACTAACTATGGCTACACCTTC.

The gene calls are TRBV7-8 and TRBJ1-1; unclear D gene. V lost 1 base and J lost 1, with 4 bases in between. Per germline, CDR1 SGHVS and CDR2 FQNEAQ. This CDR3 has 13 residues. In DNA form, the CDR3 reads TGTGCCAGCAGCTTAGGGAGGAACACTGAAGCTTTCTTT. Translating gives CASSLGRNTEAFF.

The chain links TRBV25-1 to TRBJ1-1; 8 bases agree with TRBD1. Trimming took 6 bases from V and 0 from J; bases not matched to a gene: 3. The CDR3 has 14 residues. The germline V gene has CDR1 MGHDK and CDR2 SYGVNS. The CDR3 sequence: CASRGQGMNTEAFF. In nucleotides, the CDR3 is TGTGCCAGCAGAGGACAGGGAATGAACACTGAAGCTTTCTTT.

The gene calls are TRBV6-5 and TRBJ2-1; D is uncertain. CDR1 is MNHEY and CDR2 is SVGAGI in the germline V gene. The V end lost 2 bases, the J end lost 4 bases, and 6 bases lay between the germline ends. The CDR3 contains 13 residues. CDR3 DNA: TGTGCCAGCAGTTACCGCCCGTACAATGAGCAGTTCTTC. This codes for CASSYRPYNEQFF.

This chain joins TRBV27 and TRBJ1-2, with D uncertain. Trimming pared 6 bases from V and 4 bases from J, leaving 12 bases between. This CDR3 is 13 amino acids long. Per germline, CDR1 MNHEY and CDR2 SMNVEV (reference sequence). CDR3 sequence reads: CASRPSSFYGYTF. The CDR3 DNA follows: TGTGCCAGCAGACCTTCTTCCTTCTATGGCTACACCTTC.

A few counts support this clone. CDR3 region: CASGAGGVYNEQFF. Here the CDR3 DNA reads TGTGCCAGCGGGGCGGGGGGTGTTTACAATGAGCAGTTCTTC. The chain carries TRBV27 and TRBJ2-1; 8 nucleotides align to TRBD2. CDR1 and CDR2 from the germline V gene are MNHEY and SMNVEV (reference sequence). The CDR3 is made up of 14 amino acids. With 8 bases clipped from V and 4 bases from J, the junction kept 7 bases outside the gene matches.